This passage covers 7 T cell receptor beta chains from one sample sequenced in a study of T cell repertoires in cytomegalovirus infection. One entry per CDR3 protein, called by TCRdb with MiXCR from the reads. This sample carries about 190,000 distinct CDR3 sequences, roughly 30% of them seen once, and the ten largest clones take under 35%. The sequenced sample consisted of PBMCs. The receptors come from a human donor in good health (CMV status not recorded). Some clones in this sample may be carry-over from other donors' samples.

This clonotype occurred many times. J is TRBJ1-6 and V is TRBV7-8; 8 bases align to TRBD1. This CDR3 contains 15 residues. The germline V gene has CDR1 SGHVS and CDR2 FQNEAQ. V was clipped by 1 base and J by 9 bases; unmatched bases: 5. This CDR3 reads CASSLGQGLGSPLHF. DNA for the CDR3: TGTGCCAGCAGCTTAGGACAGGGGTTAGGTTCACCCCTCCACTTT.

This clonotype was observed a few times. The genes are TRBV19 and TRBJ1-1; D is uncertain. Germline loops: CDR1 LNHDA, CDR2 SQIVND (reference sequence). V lost 4 bases and J 6 bases, leaving 18 bases between the germline ends. This CDR3 has 15 residues. CDR3 amino acids: CASSKGASPRPEAFF. DNA for the CDR3: TGTGCCAGTAGTAAGGGCGCCTCTCCCCGACCTGAAGCTTTCTTT.

This chain links TRBV10-3 with TRBJ1-2; D remains unclear. The ends were cut back, 2 bases at V and 7 bases at J, with 8 bases in the middle. The V gene's germline CDR1 is ENHRY and CDR2 SYGVKD. CDR3 length: 12 amino acids. CDR3 nucleotides: TGTGCCATCAGTGAGGTGACCGGTGGCTACACCTTC. The encoded protein is CAISEVTGGYTF.

The CDR3 sequence: CSALLTYEQYF. The CDR3 nucleotides are TGCAGTGCTCTCCTCACCTACGAGCAGTACTTC. V is TRBV20-1 and J is TRBJ2-7; D is unresolved. This CDR3 spans 11 amino acids. Trimming removed 5 bases from V and 2 bases from J, with 7 bases in between. Germline values: CDR1 DFQATT, CDR2 SNEGSKA (reference sequence).

This chain connects TRBV29-1 to TRBJ2-7; the match to TRBD1 covers 7 bases. The V gene end was trimmed by 2 bases and the J gene end by 0 bases; junction bases not matched to a gene: 7. The CDR3 spans 15 residues. Looked up from germline, CDR1 is SQVTM and CDR2 is ANQGSEA. CDR3 sequence: CSVETGTESSYEQYF. Written as DNA, the CDR3 is TGCAGCGTTGAAACCGGGACAGAGAGCTCCTACGAGCAGTACTTC.

This rearrangement joins TRBV7-4 to TRBJ1-5; 7 bases align to TRBD1. The J segment lost 6 bases and the V segment lost 5 bases, leaving 10 bases of the junction unmatched. This CDR3 contains 15 residues. The germline CDR1 and CDR2 sequences are SGHVT and SQSDAQ. The CDR3 DNA sequence: TGTGCCAGCAGCCACCGGCGACAGGGCCGTCAGCCCCAGCATTTT. It specifies CASSHRRQGRQPQHF.

The gene calls are TRBV20-1 and TRBJ1-2, with D possibly matching TRBD1 (5 bases). Trimming stripped 3 bases from V and 8 bases from J, with 19 bases between. The CDR3 is 14 amino acids. Germline-derived CDR1 and CDR2 are DFQATT and SNEGSKA (reference sequence). The DNA for the CDR3 is TGCAGTGCTAGGGGGCACACCCCGAGGGAGGGCTACACCTTC. Residues: CSARGHTPREGYTF.